This TCR beta chain was identified during a study of shared clonotypes between healthy human individuals. Study conclusions and caveats: Specimens sampled were limited to blood, with tissue repertoires likely differing.

The CDR3 consists of 15 residues. V lost 4 bases and J lost 4; bases outside the gene matches: 7. Germline loops: CDR1 PRHDT, CDR2 FYEKMQ (reference sequence). Libraries were prepared by immunoSEQ multiplex PCR; TCRdb keeps only in-frame clonotypes and omits some of them. The sample records fewer than 650,000 clones, roughly four fifths being singletons. Of note for this clone: Its specificity is not known.

Sample: PBMCs. The chain combines TRBV13 with TRBJ1-1; TRBD1 matches 9 bases. The source of this sequence is a middle-aged woman in good health. Some clones in this sample may be carry-over from other donors' samples. The CDR3 DNA reads as TGTGCCAGCAGCTCCGGACAGGGGATAGGCACTGAAGCTTTCTTT. It codes for CASSSGQGIGTEAFF.